One and the same sample provided the 27 T cell receptor beta chains below, sequenced in a study of cytomegalovirus exposure and HLA in healthy donors. The PCR made use of 60 Vbeta and 13 Jbeta primers. Assay used: immunoSEQ multiplex PCR; TCRdb lists only in-frame clones, some missing. The table has about 140,000 clones, roughly three quarters seen once; the top ten hold 3% to 3.5%. The sequenced sample consisted of PBMCs. These receptors were taken from a male donor in good health and CMV-seronegative.

The chain carries TRBV11-1 and TRBJ2-5; 7 bases agree with TRBD1. The J call may be in error: the DNA end matches TRBJ2-7 better. The CDR3 sequence is 13 residues long. The germline gives CDR1 SGHAT, CDR2 FQDESV (reference sequence). CDR3 residues: CASSPGQSYEQYF. CDR3 in DNA: TGTGCCAGCAGCCCGGGACAGTCCTACGAGCAGTACTTC.

The chain recombines TRBV19 with TRBJ1-5; 7 bases map to TRBD1. The CDR3 spans 15 residues. Trimming removed 5 bases from V and 4 bases from J; junction bases left unmatched: 8. Germline assignment: CDR1 LNHDA and CDR2 SQIVND (reference sequence). CDR3 in DNA: TGTGCCAGTAGTGGGGACAGAGAATTTAATCAGCCCCAGCATTTT. Translated: CASSGDREFNQPQHF.

The chain uses TRBV28 and TRBJ2-7; the D gene is possibly TRBD1 (5 bases). This CDR3 has 14 residues. V was shortened by 2 bases and J by 3 bases, with 11 bases between the two germline ends. In germline, CDR1 is MDHEN, CDR2 SYDVKM. For the CDR3, the DNA is TGTGCCAGCAGTTTAGTAGTTCAGGGCTACGAGCAGTACTTC. Its translation is CASSLVVQGYEQYF.

V gene TRBV5-1 combines with J gene TRBJ2-5, with no clear D. The DNA end lines up better with TRBJ2-7; the J call may be wrong. This CDR3 is built from 13 residues. Germline CDR1 and CDR2: SGHRS and YFSETQ. The CDR3 region has the DNA TGCGCCAGCAGCTTGGGAGTAGCTAACGAGCAGTACTTC. Protein product: CASSLGVANEQYF.

This clone came up once. J is TRBJ2-1 and V is TRBV11-2, with D perhaps TRBD1 (7 bases). V was pared by 5 bases and J by 6 bases, with 17 bases between. CDR1 is SGHAT and CDR2 is FQNNGV in the germline V gene. This CDR3 contains 15 residues. The CDR3 loop is CASSQGGRRANEQFF. CDR3 bases: TGTGCCAGCAGCCAGGGGGGTAGAAGGGCCAATGAGCAGTTCTTC.

The rearrangement uses TRBV7-2 and TRBJ2-1; TRBD1 matches 7 bases. V was clipped by 2 bases and J by 5 bases; unmatched bases: 3. This CDR3 is built from 14 residues. Looked up from germline, CDR1 is SGHTA and CDR2 is FQGNSA. In DNA form, the CDR3 reads TGTGCCAGCAGCTTATGGCAGGGGGACAATGAGCAGTTCTTC. Amino acids: CASSLWQGDNEQFF.

This clone was seen a handful of times. The J gene is TRBJ1-1, the V gene TRBV7-3, with unresolved D. Germline CDR1 and CDR2: SGHTA and FQGTGA. The CDR3 runs 16 residues. Trimming removed 0 bases from V and 0 bases from J, with 11 bases in between. CDR3 region: CASSLTGRFMNTEAFF. CDR3 in DNA: TGTGCCAGCAGCTTAACGGGCAGGTTCATGAACACTGAAGCTTTCTTT.

The chain links TRBV15 to TRBJ1-1, with TRBD1 matching 7 bases. There are 17 residues in the CDR3. V shed 5 bases and J 0 bases; nucleotides not matched to a gene: 12. Germline V gives CDR1 LNHNV, CDR2 YYDKDF (reference sequence). The CDR3 protein is CATSPQGGSNMNTEAFF. The CDR3 nucleotides are TGTGCCACCAGCCCCCAGGGGGGTTCTAATATGAACACTGAAGCTTTCTTT.

The sample holds a few counts of this clone. CDR3 residues: CASSPPRNNEQFF. CDR3 DNA sequence: TGTGCCAGCAGCCCTCCCCGTAACAATGAGCAGTTCTTC. The genes are TRBV5-4 and TRBJ2-1; D gene uncertain. V was pared by 4 bases and J by 5 bases, with 10 bases between. CDR3 size: 13 residues. CDR1 and CDR2 (germline): SGHNT, YYREEE (reference sequence).

The chain carries TRBV28 and TRBJ2-7; TRBD2 might be the D (6 bases). CDR1 is MDHEN and CDR2 is SYDVKM in the germline V gene. V shed 8 bases and J shed 0 bases, with 20 bases lying between them. This CDR3 is 16 amino acids long. The CDR3 sequence is CASRGRGARSSYEQYF. CDR3 bases: TGTGCCAGCCGCGGGCGCGGGGCAAGGAGCTCCTACGAGCAGTACTTC.

The V gene is TRBV15, the J gene TRBJ1-1; 7 nucleotides line up with TRBD1. The CDR3 has 14 residues. Germline lookup yields CDR1 LNHNV and CDR2 YYDKDF (reference sequence). The trim removed 0 bases at V and 11 bases at J, leaving 9 bases unmatched. CDR3 in amino acids: CATSRDPRQGEAFF. The CDR3 DNA is TGTGCCACCAGCAGAGACCCCCGACAGGGAGAGGCTTTCTTT.

This clone showed up just a few times. The chain links TRBV18 to TRBJ1-1; D may be TRBD1 (6 bases). Germline V gene lookup returns CDR1 KGHSH and CDR2 LQKENI. V lost 2 bases to trimming and J lost 4 bases, with 11 bases between them. This CDR3 is 14 amino acids long. The CDR3 sequence: CASSPGGAGTEAFF. The CDR3 region has the DNA TGTGCCAGCTCACCAGGGGGCGCGGGCACTGAAGCTTTCTTT.

The chain is built from TRBV9 and TRBJ2-7; D is unclear. The CDR3 loop spans 11 amino acids. Germline V gene data show CDR1 as SGDLS and CDR2 as YYNGEE. The V and J ends lost 3 bases and 5 bases respectively, with 6 bases between them. This CDR3 reads CASSAEDEQYF. Here the CDR3 DNA reads TGTGCCAGCAGCGCAGAGGACGAGCAGTACTTC.

The rearrangement joins TRBV7-2 to TRBJ1-3; perhaps TRBD1 as D (6 bases). The germline V and J ends were trimmed by 2 bases and 0 bases, with 11 bases remaining between them. The germline gives CDR1 SGHTA, CDR2 FQGNSA. This CDR3 is 16 amino acids long. DNA of the CDR3: TGTGCCAGCAGCTTACAGGGGAAGAGCTCTGGAAACACCATATATTTT. This gives the protein CASSLQGKSSGNTIYF.

The V gene is TRBV2, the J gene TRBJ1-2, with D uncertain. V lost 2 bases and J lost 1, with 2 bases in between. This CDR3 contains 12 residues. Germline loops: CDR1 SNHLY, CDR2 FYNNEI. The CDR3: CASSERNYGYTF. CDR3 nucleotide sequence: TGTGCCAGCAGTGAACGTAACTATGGCTACACCTTC.

This clone showed up just once. The rearrangement joins TRBV5-1 to TRBJ2-3; 13 nucleotides agree with TRBD2. The V segment lost 4 bases and the J segment 2 bases; nucleotides outside the gene matches: 7. Per the germline V gene, CDR1 is SGHRS and CDR2 is YFSETQ. The CDR3 is made up of 17 amino acids. Here the CDR3 reads CASSRSTSGGSTDTQYF. CDR3 coding DNA: TGCGCCAGCAGCCGATCGACTAGCGGGGGGTCCACAGATACGCAGTATTTT.

This clone turned up a few times. The chain has TRBV30 and TRBJ1-2; D unresolved. V lost 2 bases and J lost 4, with 8 bases in between. CDR3 length equals 12 residues. The germline CDR1 and CDR2 sequences are GTSNPN and SVGIG (reference sequence). In DNA form, the CDR3 reads TGTGCCTGGAGTTTAGGCGGCTATGGCTACACCTTC. Its translation is CAWSLGGYGYTF.

The V gene is TRBV19, the J gene TRBJ2-1; the D is unclear. This CDR3 has 14 residues. Germline V gene sequence: CDR1 LNHDA, CDR2 SQIVND (reference sequence). V shed 4 bases and J shed 7 bases, with 14 bases lying between them. The CDR3 coding sequence is TGTGCCAGTAGTACGGCCTGGGCCTCAAATGAGCAGTTCTTC. Translating gives CASSTAWASNEQFF.

This clone was seen only once. The gene calls are TRBV5-6 and TRBJ1-6, with D possibly TRBD1 on 5 matching bases. Trimming stripped 0 bases from V and 0 bases from J, with 13 bases between. The CDR3 has 18 residues. The germline CDR1 and CDR2 sequences are SGHDT and YYEEEE. The CDR3 DNA reads as TGTGCCAGCAGCTTGGACAGGTCGTCAAGCTCCTATAATTCACCCCTCCACTTT. As protein: CASSLDRSSSSYNSPLHF.

The chain uses TRBV7-2 and TRBJ1-2; no reliable D call. V lost 7 bases and J 4 bases, leaving 16 bases between the germline ends. The CDR3 consists of 14 residues. Germline CDR1 and CDR2: SGHTA and FQGNSA. CDR3 in amino acids: CASTFSGSGYGYTF. As DNA, the CDR3 is TGTGCCAGCACCTTCTCGGGTAGTGGCTATGGCTACACCTTC. Full variable domain (remainder filled in from reference TRBV7-2 and TRBJ1-2): GAGVSQSPSNKVTEKGKDVELRCDPISGHTALYWYRQSLGQGLEFLIYFQGNSAPDKSGLPSDRFSAERTGGSVSTLTIQRTQQEDSAVYLCASTFSGSGYGYTFGSGTRLTVV.

This clone was observed once. The rearrangement joins TRBV2 to TRBJ1-5; TRBD1 matches at 8 bases. The CDR3 consists of 13 residues. V lost 5 bases and J lost 7; bases outside the gene matches: 4. The germline V gene encodes CDR1 SNHLY and CDR2 FYNNEI. This chain's CDR3 is CASSLDRVQPQHF. CDR3 DNA sequence: TGTGCCAGCAGTTTGGACAGGGTCCAGCCCCAGCATTTT.

V usage is TRBV7-8 and J usage is TRBJ2-1, with TRBD2 matching over 14 bases. V gave up 5 bases and J gave up 1 base; unmatched junction bases: 10. The CDR3 has 19 residues. Germline values: CDR1 SGHVS, CDR2 FQNEAQ. In DNA, the CDR3 is TGTGCCAGCAGCCCCTGGACTAGCGGGAGGACAAGATCCTACAATGAGCAGTTCTTC. It translates to CASSPWTSGRTRSYNEQFF.

The chain is built from TRBV19 and TRBJ2-5, with D possibly matching TRBD2 (7 bases). Germline V gene sequence: CDR1 LNHDA, CDR2 SQIVND (reference sequence). V dropped 6 bases and J dropped 1 base, with 12 bases sitting between them. The CDR3 has 14 amino acids. The CDR3 DNA reads TGTGCCAGTAGCAAAAGGGGGGGCCAAGAGACCCAGTACTTC. It translates to CASSKRGGQETQYF.

The chain joins TRBV5-4 to TRBJ2-7; D uncertain. Trimming removed 0 bases from V and 0 bases from J, with 7 bases in between. CDR1 and CDR2 (germline): SGHNT, YYREEE (reference sequence). This CDR3 comprises 14 residues. CDR3 in amino acids: CASSLASSSYEQYF. The CDR3, as DNA: TGTGCCAGCAGCTTGGCTAGTTCCTCCTACGAGCAGTACTTC.

This clone was counted between two and nine times. The chain uses TRBV4-1 and TRBJ1-2; possibly TRBD1 for D (5 bases). The V end lost 3 bases, the J end lost 7 bases, and 6 bases lay between the germline ends. The CDR3 has 11 residues. The V gene's germline CDR1 is MGHRA and CDR2 YSYEKL. The CDR3 here is CASSQGGGYTF. CDR3 in DNA: TGCGCCAGCAGCCAGGGGGGTGGCTACACCTTC.

For this clone: The sample holds other DNA sequences that translate to the same CDR3. CDR3 residues: CASSLAGGNQPQHF. The DNA for the CDR3 is TGTGCCAGCAGCCTAGCGGGAGGGAATCAGCCCCAGCATTTT. The V call is TRBV5-4, the J call TRBJ1-5; D unclear. CDR1 and CDR2 (germline): SGHNT, YYREEE (reference sequence). V gave up 4 bases and J gave up 4 bases, with 12 bases separating them. This CDR3 contains 14 residues.

The chain has TRBV27 and TRBJ1-1; TRBD1 might be the D (6 bases). Trimming removed 6 bases at V and 7 bases at J, with 18 bases between. Germline V gives CDR1 MNHEY, CDR2 SMNVEV (reference sequence). This CDR3 comprises 14 residues. The CDR3 reads CASRSDRRTVEAFF. The CDR3 DNA is TGTGCCAGCAGGTCCGACAGGAGAACAGTTGAAGCTTTCTTT.